The TCR beta chain under discussion was sequenced for a study of blood T cells in healthy people across ages (dated by TCRdb to about 2015). The study in broad terms: In model experiments, template switching captured roughly one uniquely barcoded TCR beta cDNA molecule for every two T cells. To avoid experimental bias, donors of different ages were spread randomly across the sequencing lanes. Using deep sequencing normalized with unique cDNA molecular identifiers, the study measured how TCR beta repertoire diversity changes with age. Four age groups were formed from the donors: young (average roughly 16 years), middle-aged (more than 35), aged (approximately 60) and long-lived (about 80). The study analyzed two additional independent replicas of 1 million unique cDNA reads from the same blood draw for two donors, one aged 18 to 30 and one aged 80 or older.

The 39 donors, aged roughly 6 to 95 years, were systemically healthy Caucasian individuals from Russia. Roughly 10 milliliters of peripheral blood were collected from each donor into EDTA-treated Vacutainer tubes. Ficoll-Paque density-gradient centrifugation was used to isolate PBMCs, with at least 7 million per sample. Total RNA was extracted from PBMCs with Trizol reagent, with at least 5 micrograms obtained per sample. For every donor, flow cytometry on a PBMC aliquot measured the percentage of naive CD45RAhigh/CD27high T cells. This clonotype was seen a few times. Its antigen is unknown. Base quality data are lacking; no much larger clone is found one base away. Receptors were amplified or captured by 5' RACE. Sequencer: Illumina HiSeq 2500. A second PCR of about 6 to 11 cycles was run with a J-beta primer mix and a sample-barcoded 5' primer. A template-switch 5' adaptor carrying 12 random nucleotides introduced a unique molecular identifier onto each TCR beta cDNA molecule. Each sample yielded at least 3 million CDR3-containing paired-end reads. All of the RNA was converted into first-strand cDNA using the Mint cDNA synthesis kit, with a TRBC-specific oligonucleotide serving as the primer. Following uracil-DNA glycosylase treatment, a first 18-cycle PCR with universal primers M1SS and BC2_uni_R was performed on all cDNA. From the authors' description of their analysis: Normalization of each sample was performed by random selection of 1 million high-quality reads, each carrying a distinct molecular identifier. Instead of being binned into consensus sequences, reads with shared molecular identifiers were discarded. MiTCR, run with a Q25 quality threshold and the strictest error-elimination algorithm, handled CDR3 identification, clonotype clustering and error correction. A nonparametric unseen species model with Euler transformation was used to estimate a lower bound on total TCR beta diversity. The public reads were run again by TCRdb, first through fastp at Q25 and then through MiXCR, and only productive beta chains were kept. Every entry covers one CDR3 protein and lists the most common genes and DNA from its rows. Clone size and V and J calls follow TCRdb, not the original study. The sample table records roughly 1.7 million distinct CDR3 sequences; approximately 32% of these occur just once. The ten most abundant clones make up about 11% of the sample.

From cysteine to phenylalanine, the CDR3 is 17 amino acids long. Here the CDR3 DNA is all that survives: 51 bases in frame from base 1. Trimming costs V 6 bases and J 5 bases, and their ends lie 24 bases apart. CDR1 and CDR2 are drawn from the germline V gene: KGHSH, LQKENI. On the study overall, not on this receptor specifically: Conclusive comparison of naive and antigen-experienced compartments was prevented by the profiling of bulk unsorted PBMCs. Observed TCR beta diversity per million T cells fell roughly linearly with age, and a significant reduction was already apparent by age roughly 40. The percentage of naive T cells measured by flow cytometry correlated strongly with observed TCR beta diversity. Compared with the aged group, more naive CD4+ T cells, fewer expanded clones and increased TCR diversity were shown by the long-lived group, suggesting age selection. Donor CMV infection status was unknown, potentially confounding age-related changes in expanded clonotypes. Estimates of total diversity based on one million sequenced T cells were regarded as lower bounds and as underestimates.

Sequenced: blood. This clonotype was obtained from a woman in her thirties in good health. The rearrangement joined TRBV18 to TRBJ2-3; D gene: possibly TRBD2, on 7 matching bases. The CDR3 region reads CASSSGTTSGRGDTQYF. The DNA sequence is TGTGCCAGCTCGTCAGGGACAACTTCAGGGAGGGGAGATACGCAGTATTTT.